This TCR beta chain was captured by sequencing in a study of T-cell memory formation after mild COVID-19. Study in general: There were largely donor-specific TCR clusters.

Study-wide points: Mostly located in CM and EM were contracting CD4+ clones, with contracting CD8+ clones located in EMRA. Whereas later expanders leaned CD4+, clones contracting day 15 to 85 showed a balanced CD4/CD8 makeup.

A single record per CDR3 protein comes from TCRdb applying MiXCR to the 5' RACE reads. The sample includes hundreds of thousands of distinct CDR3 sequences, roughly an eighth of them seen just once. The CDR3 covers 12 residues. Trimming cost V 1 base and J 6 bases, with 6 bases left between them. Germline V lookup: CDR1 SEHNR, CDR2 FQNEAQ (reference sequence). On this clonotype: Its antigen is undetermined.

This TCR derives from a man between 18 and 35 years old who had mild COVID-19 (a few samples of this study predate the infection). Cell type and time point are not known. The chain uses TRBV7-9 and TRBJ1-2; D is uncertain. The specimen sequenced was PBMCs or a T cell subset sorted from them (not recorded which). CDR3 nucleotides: TGTGCCAGCAGCTTAGTATCGAATGGCTACACCTTC. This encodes CASSLVSNGYTF.